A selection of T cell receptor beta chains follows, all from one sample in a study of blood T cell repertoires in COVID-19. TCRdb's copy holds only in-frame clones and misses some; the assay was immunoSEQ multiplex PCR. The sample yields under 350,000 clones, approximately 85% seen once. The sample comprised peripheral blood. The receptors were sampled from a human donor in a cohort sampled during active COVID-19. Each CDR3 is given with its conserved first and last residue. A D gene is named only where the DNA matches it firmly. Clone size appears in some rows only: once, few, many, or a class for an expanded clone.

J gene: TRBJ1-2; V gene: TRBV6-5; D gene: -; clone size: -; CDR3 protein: CASSTGMHDYGYTF; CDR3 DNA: TGTGCCAGCAGCACAGGGATGCATGACTATGGCTACACCTTC
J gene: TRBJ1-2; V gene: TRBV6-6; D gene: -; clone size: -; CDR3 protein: CAGLSFPNNYGYTF; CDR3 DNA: TGTGCCGGACTGTCATTCCCAAATAACTATGGCTACACCTTC
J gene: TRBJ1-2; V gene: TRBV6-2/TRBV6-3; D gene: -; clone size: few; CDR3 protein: CASSSPTYGYTF; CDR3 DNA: TGTGCCAGCAGTTCACCGACTTATGGCTACACCTTC
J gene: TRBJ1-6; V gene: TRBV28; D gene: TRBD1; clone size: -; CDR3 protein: CASSMDRAISPLHF; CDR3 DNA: TGTGCCAGCAGTATGGACAGGGCTATATCACCCCTCCACTTT
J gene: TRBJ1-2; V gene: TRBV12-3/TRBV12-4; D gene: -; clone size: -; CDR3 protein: CASGTLYGYTF; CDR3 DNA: TGTGCCAGCGGGACTCTCTATGGCTACACCTTC
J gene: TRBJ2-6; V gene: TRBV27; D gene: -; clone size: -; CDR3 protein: CASSSKTGFGANVLTF; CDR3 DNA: TGTGCCAGCAGTAGTAAAACAGGGTTTGGGGCCAACGTCCTGACTTTC
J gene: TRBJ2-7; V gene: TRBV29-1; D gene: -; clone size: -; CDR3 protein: CSVAVRARGSEQYF; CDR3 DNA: -
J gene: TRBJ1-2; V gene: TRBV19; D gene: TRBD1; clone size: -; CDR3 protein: CASTPPGQAFYGYTF; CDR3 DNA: TGTGCCAGTACCCCACCGGGACAGGCCTTCTATGGCTACACCTTC
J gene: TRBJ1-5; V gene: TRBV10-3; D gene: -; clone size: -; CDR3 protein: CAISESPGLVGKNQPQHF; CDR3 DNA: TGTGCCATCAGTGAGTCCCCGGGTCTAGTCGGGAAAAATCAGCCCCAGCATTTT
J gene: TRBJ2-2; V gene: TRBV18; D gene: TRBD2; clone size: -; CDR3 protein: CASSPSGTPTGELFF; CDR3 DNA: TGTGCCAGCTCACCGAGCGGGACCCCAACCGGGGAGCTGTTTTTT
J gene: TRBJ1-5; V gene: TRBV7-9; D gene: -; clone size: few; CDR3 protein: CASSLVGQPQHF; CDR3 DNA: TGTGCCAGCAGCTTAGTCGGTCAGCCCCAGCATTTT
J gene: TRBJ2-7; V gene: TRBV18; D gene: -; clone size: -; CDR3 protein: CASSREREQYF; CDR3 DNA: TGTGCCAGCTCACGCGAGCGCGAGCAGTACTTC
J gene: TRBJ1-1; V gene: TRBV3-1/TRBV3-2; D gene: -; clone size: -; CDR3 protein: CASSSSGNTEAFF; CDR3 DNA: TGTGCCAGCAGCTCAAGCGGTAACACTGAAGCTTTCTTT
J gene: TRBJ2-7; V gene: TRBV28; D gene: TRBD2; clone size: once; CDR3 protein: CASSPVAGGKDEQYF; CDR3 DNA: TGTGCCAGCAGTCCCGTAGCGGGAGGTAAGGACGAGCAGTACTTC
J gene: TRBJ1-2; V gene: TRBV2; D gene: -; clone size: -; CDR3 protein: CASSVGLDYGYTF; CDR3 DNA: TGTGCCAGCAGTGTTGGGCTGGACTATGGCTACACCTTC
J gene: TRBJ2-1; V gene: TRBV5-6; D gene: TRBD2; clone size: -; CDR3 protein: CASSYGSGRVNEQFF; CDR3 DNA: TGTGCCAGCAGCTATGGGAGCGGGAGGGTTAATGAGCAGTTCTTC
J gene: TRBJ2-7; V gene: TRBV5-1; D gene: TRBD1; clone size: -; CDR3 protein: CASSARTGGEYEQYF; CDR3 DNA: TGCGCCAGCAGCGCCCGGACAGGGGGCGAATACGAGCAGTACTTC
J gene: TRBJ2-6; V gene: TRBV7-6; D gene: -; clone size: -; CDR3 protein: CASSLMGSVLTF; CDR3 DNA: TGTGCCAGCAGCTTAATGGGGAGCGTCCTGACTTTC
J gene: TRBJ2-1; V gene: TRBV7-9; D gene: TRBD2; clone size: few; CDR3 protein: CASSSILAGGRNEQFF; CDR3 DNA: TGTGCCAGCAGCTCCATACTAGCGGGAGGGCGGAATGAGCAGTTCTTC
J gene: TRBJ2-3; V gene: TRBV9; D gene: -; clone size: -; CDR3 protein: CASSSLGSWSDTQYF; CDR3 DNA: TGTGCCAGCAGCTCATTAGGGAGCTGGTCAGATACGCAGTATTTT
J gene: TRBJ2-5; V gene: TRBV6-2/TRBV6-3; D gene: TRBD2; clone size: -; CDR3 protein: CASSYSPLAGVRETQYF; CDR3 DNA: TGTGCCAGCAGTTACTCCCCACTAGCGGGAGTTCGAGAGACCCAGTACTTC
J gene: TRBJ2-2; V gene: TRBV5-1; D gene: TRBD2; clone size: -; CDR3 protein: CASSFSRTSGITGELFF; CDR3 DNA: TGCGCCAGCAGCTTCTCTCGGACTAGCGGGATTACCGGGGAGCTGTTTTTT
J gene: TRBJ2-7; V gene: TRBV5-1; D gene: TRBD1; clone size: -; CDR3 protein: CASSLAQGALEQYF; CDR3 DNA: TGCGCCAGCAGCCTGGCCCAGGGGGCACTCGAGCAGTACTTC